A single sample gave rise to the 18 T cell receptor beta chains below, sequenced in a study of CD8 T cells in ankylosing spondylitis. For these TCRs, the target antigens are not known. Study outcomes and limitations: One TCR beta motif, made up of several highly homologous variants, appeared characteristic of ankylosing spondylitis blood.

MiXCR was run by TCRdb on the 5' RACE reads, yielding one entry per CDR3 protein. The sample records hundreds of thousands of distinct CDR3 sequences, about 12% being singletons. The sequenced sample was blood, either unsorted or a sorted T cell fraction (not recorded which). The source is a male donor with ankylosing spondylitis.

V gene TRBV20-1 combines with J gene TRBJ2-2, with a weak D call TRBD2 (5 bases). Germline assignment: CDR1 DFQATT and CDR2 SNEGSKA (reference sequence). V lost 0 bases to trimming and J lost 1 base, with 15 bases between them. The CDR3 contains 17 residues. CDR3 protein: CSARDGRHELNTGELFF. The CDR3 nucleotides read TGCAGTGCTAGAGATGGGAGACACGAATTGAACACCGGGGAGCTGTTTTTT.

This clonotype was counted a few times. The chain carries TRBV20-1 and TRBJ1-4; TRBD1 matches 8 bases. J was trimmed by 7 bases and V by 0 bases; bases with no gene match: 4. Germline V gene data show CDR1 as DFQATT and CDR2 as SNEGSKA (reference sequence). The CDR3 length is 14 residues. CDR3 sequence: CSARDRTGSEKLFF. The CDR3, as DNA: TGCAGTGCTAGAGATCGGACAGGGTCTGAAAAACTGTTTTTT.

This clonotype was counted many times. This chain links TRBV10-1 with TRBJ2-1, with TRBD2 as a possible D gene (5 bases). Germline V CDR1 and CDR2: WNHNN, SYGVQD (reference sequence). The germline V and J ends were trimmed by 3 bases and 1 base, with 13 bases remaining between them. The length of the CDR3 is 16 residues. Here the CDR3 DNA reads TGCGCCAGCAGTGACGGTGGGAGTGCTTCCTACAATGAGCAGTTCTTC. Translation: CASSDGGSASYNEQFF.

The chain combines TRBV6-1 with TRBJ2-7; 7 bases match TRBD1. Per germline, CDR1 MNHNS and CDR2 SASEGT. The CDR3 spans 14 residues. CDR3 region: CASRWDSQTYEQYV. CDR3 DNA sequence: TGTGCCAGCAGATGGGACAGCCAAACCTATGAGCAGTACGTC.

This rearrangement joins TRBV20-1 to TRBJ1-4; tentative D call: TRBD1 (5 bases). CDR1 and CDR2 (germline): DFQATT, SNEGSKA (reference sequence). V was trimmed by 0 bases and J by 7 bases, leaving 9 bases between them. The CDR3 is 13 amino acids. This CDR3 reads CSARDRVGEKLFF. The DNA for the CDR3 is TGCAGTGCTAGAGACAGGGTTGGTGAAAAACTGTTTTTT.

In nucleotides, the CDR3 is TGCAGCGTGGTCCCGGGACAGGGGGGTGAAAAACTGTTTTTT. Protein product: CSVVPGQGGEKLFF. The rearrangement uses TRBV29-1 and TRBJ1-4; 11 nucleotides align to TRBD1. The CDR3 covers 14 residues. The V and J ends lost 6 bases and 7 bases, in that order; junction bases with no gene match: 7. From germline, CDR1 is SQVTM and CDR2 ANQGSEA.

J is TRBJ2-3 and V is TRBV11-2, with D perhaps being TRBD1 or TRBD2 (5 bases each). The CDR3 runs to 14 residues. The germline V gene has CDR1 SGHAT and CDR2 FQNNGV. Trimming took off 5 bases at V and 4 bases at J, with 13 bases between the two ends. CDR3 in DNA: TGTGCCAGCAGCCTAGGTGTGGGGGCAGATACGCAGTATTTT. Translation gives CASSLGVGADTQYF.

The V gene is TRBV6-1, the J gene TRBJ2-2; D call uncertain. Trimming removed 4 bases from V and 0 bases from J, with 12 bases in between. This CDR3 comprises 16 residues. Germline CDR1 is MNHNS and CDR2 is SASEGT. CDR3 in DNA: TGTGCCAGCAGTGTTTTAGGCCGTGCGAACACCGGGGAGCTGTTTTTT. This translates into CASSVLGRANTGELFF.

The sample holds many counts of this clonotype. The chain links TRBV5-1 to TRBJ2-7; tentatively, D is TRBD1 (5 bases). In germline, CDR1 is SGHRS, CDR2 YFSETQ. V was trimmed by 0 bases and J by 0 bases, leaving 7 bases between them. The CDR3 loop spans 14 amino acids. The CDR3 is CASSLEDISYEQYV. In nucleotides, the CDR3 is TGCGCCAGCAGCTTGGAGGACATCTCCTACGAGCAGTACGTC.

This clonotype has just a few counts. The chain uses TRBV11-2 and TRBJ2-3; D is unclear. There are 12 residues in the CDR3. Germline V gene sequence: CDR1 SGHAT, CDR2 FQNNGV. V was cut by 8 bases and J by 2 bases, with 8 bases left in between. In DNA, the CDR3 is TGTGCCAGCGGGCAGATCACAGATACGCAGTATTTT. Amino acids: CASGQITDTQYF.

This clonotype was detected only a few times. The rearrangement links TRBV11-2 to TRBJ1-1, with D unclear. Trimming took 2 bases from V and 6 from J, leaving 22 bases between them. The CDR3 contains 17 residues. Germline V gives CDR1 SGHAT, CDR2 FQNNGV. CDR3 sequence (DNA): TGTGCCAGCAGCTTATATGCAGACTGGAGTGTCACAGCTGAAGCTTTCTTT. Its protein is CASSLYADWSVTAEAFF.

This clonotype has only a few counts. This rearrangement joins TRBV20-1 to TRBJ2-1; 9 bases are a match to TRBD2. Germline assignment: CDR1 DFQATT and CDR2 SNEGSKA (reference sequence). The CDR3 has 18 amino acids. V lost 0 bases to trimming and J lost 0 bases; unmatched junction nucleotides: 9. CDR3 bases: TGCAGTGCTAGAGATAAGTCTAGCGGGGAGAGCTCCTACAATGAGCAGTTCTTC. Translating gives CSARDKSSGESSYNEQFF.

The chain carries TRBV7-9 and TRBJ2-1, with D perhaps matching TRBD1 (6 bases). The germline V and J ends were trimmed by 5 bases and 7 bases, with 18 bases remaining between them. CDR3 length equals 15 residues. Per germline, CDR1 SEHNR and CDR2 FQNEAQ (reference sequence). The CDR3 DNA reads as TGTGCCAGCAGCCGAGGGGGAGACCCCTTAAATGAGCAGTTCTTC. It specifies CASSRGGDPLNEQFF. Supplemented by reference TRBV7-9 and TRBJ2-1, the full variable domain reads DTGVSQNPRHKITKRGQNVTFRCDPISEHNRLYWYRQTLGQGPEFLTYFQNEAQLEKSRLLSDRFSAERPKGSFSTLEIQRTEQGDSAMYLCASSRGGDPLNEQFFGPGTRLTVL.

This clonotype was picked up one time. The CDR3 DNA reads TGTGCCAGCAGTTACCCCGCGGACGCGGGGTGGGATACGCAGTATTTT. This translates into CASSYPADAGWDTQYF. V and J are TRBV6-2 or TRBV6-3 and TRBJ2-3; a possible D gene is TRBD2 (6 bases). From germline, CDR1 is MNHEY and CDR2 SVGEGT. V was pared by 2 bases and J by 6 bases, with 18 bases between. The CDR3 has 16 amino acids.

To note about this clonotype: Compared with germline, one end of the junction differs, possibly owing to a read error. The chain has TRBV5-1 and TRBJ2-3, with TRBD2 matching over 9 bases. CDR3 length equals 17 residues. Germline V gene lookup returns CDR1 SGHRS and CDR2 YFSETQ. As DNA, the CDR3 is TGCCCCAGCAGCTCCCCTTCTAGCGGGATTATCACAGATACGCAGTATTTT. This sequence encodes CPSSSPSSGIITDTQYF.

This clonotype was seen at least ten times. The chain combines TRBV5-5 with TRBJ2-2, with D unresolved. This CDR3 is built from 15 residues. With 4 bases removed from V and 5 bases from J, the gap between germline ends came to 15 bases. Germline assignment: CDR1 SGHKS and CDR2 YYEKEE (reference sequence). CDR3: CASSQSIGGTGELFF. The CDR3 DNA sequence: TGTGCCAGCAGCCAGAGCATTGGCGGTACCGGGGAGCTGTTTTTT. The full variable domain, in which reference TRBV5-5 and TRBJ2-2 provide the parts outside the CDR3, is DAGVTQSPTHLIKTRGQQVTLRCSPISGHKSVSWYQQVLGQGPQFIFQYYEKEERGRGNFPDRFSARQFPNYSSELNVNALLLGDSALYLCASSQSIGGTGELFFGEGSRLTVL.

This clonotype was counted many times. The rearrangement joins TRBV5-1 to TRBJ1-1, with D possibly TRBD1 on 6 matching bases. Trimming took off 0 bases at V and 11 bases at J, with 23 bases between the two ends. The CDR3 loop spans 16 amino acids. Per germline, CDR1 SGHRS and CDR2 YFSETQ. CDR3: CASSLGRLGAGEDAFF. CDR3 in DNA: TGCGCCAGCAGCTTGGGACGTTTGGGGGCAGGGGAGGATGCTTTCTTT.

V gene TRBV20-1 combines with J gene TRBJ2-1; D might be TRBD1 (6 bases). With 5 bases removed from V and 8 bases from J, the gap between germline ends came to 25 bases. Germline CDR1 and CDR2: DFQATT and SNEGSKA (reference sequence). The length of the CDR3 is 16 residues. CDR3 nucleotides: TGCAGTGCTCAGGACTCCTCCCGCAGGGGTGGTGATGAGCAGTTCTTC. It translates to CSAQDSSRRGGDEQFF.